These T cell receptor beta chains were read from a single sample in a study of cytomegalovirus exposure and HLA in healthy donors. Produced via immunoSEQ multiplex PCR; TCRdb's table is partial and in-frame only. The table has approximately 120,000 clones, 74% seen once. Sequenced: PBMCs. The receptors were sampled from a man aged 35 to 55 in good health and CMV-seropositive. Both conserved end residues are part of each CDR3. The D gene is left open where the match is weak. Only part of the rows carry a size: once, few, many, or a class if the clone is expanded.

j_gene	d_gene	v_gene	abundance	CDR3nt	CDR3aa
TRBJ1-1	.	TRBV7-2	.	TGTGCCAGCAGCTTAGAAGGGGGAGATACTGAAGCTTTCTTT	CASSLEGGDTEAFF
TRBJ2-3	TRBD2	TRBV11-1	.	TGTGCCAGCAGCTCCGGACTAGCGGGAGGGGGGACGCAGTATTTT	CASSSGLAGGGTQYF
TRBJ2-1	.	TRBV27	.	TGTGCCAGCAGCCGGGACATCCTTTACAATGAGCAGTTCTTC	CASSRDILYNEQFF
TRBJ2-5	TRBD2	TRBV7-9	few	TGTGCCAGCAGCTTCGAGCGGGGAGGAGAGACCCAGTACTTC	CASSFERGGETQYF
TRBJ2-7	TRBD1	TRBV25-1	.	TGTGCCAGCAGTGAATATGGAGGCAGGGGGTCCTACGAGCAGTACTTC	CASSEYGGRGSYEQYF
TRBJ2-5	.	TRBV27	.	TGTGCCAGCAGTACCGGGGAGACCCAGTACTTC	CASSTGETQYF
TRBJ2-2	TRBD1	TRBV4-1	.	TGCGCCAGCAGCCAAGAGAACAGGGGGAATCTAAGTGGGTGGGACACCGGGGAGCTGTTTTTT	CASSQENRGNLSGWDTGELFF
TRBJ1-4	.	TRBV28	once	TGTGCCAGCAGTAATACAGGGTTAGGAGAAAAACTGTTTTTT	CASSNTGLGEKLFF
TRBJ2-7	TRBD2	TRBV18	.	TGTGCCAGCTCTCCCGGACTAGCGGGAGAAGGGACCTACGAGCAGTACTTC	CASSPGLAGEGTYEQYF
TRBJ2-7	.	TRBV5-1	.	TGCGCCAGCAGCCCCACTACAGGACCCTACGAGCAGTACTTC	CASSPTTGPYEQYF
TRBJ1-2	.	TRBV11-2	.	TGTGCCAGCAGACCATTTGGGGCGTCCTATGGCTACACCTTC	CASRPFGASYGYTF
TRBJ2-3	.	TRBV5-1	.	TGCGCCAGCAGCAACACAGGGACCCTCACAGATACGCAGTATTTT	CASSNTGTLTDTQYF
TRBJ1-5	.	TRBV27	few	TGTGCCAGCAGCCTGGGGGGGATCAATCAGCCCCAGCATTTT	CASSLGGINQPQHF
TRBJ2-7	TRBD2	TRBV7-2	.	TGTGCCAGCAACGCCGGGACTAGGTCCTACGAGCAGTACTTC	CASNAGTRSYEQYF
TRBJ2-7	.	TRBV5-1	few	TGCGCCAGCAGCTTGTCACCACAGGGAGCGTACGAGCAGTACTTC	CASSLSPQGAYEQYF
TRBJ2-5	.	TRBV5-4	once	TGTGCCAGCAGCTTGGGGAACGGGGGGCGCCAAGAGACCCAGTACTTC	CASSLGNGGRQETQYF
TRBJ2-3	.	TRBV6-4	few	TGTGCCAGCAGTGACTCGGGGGGGCTGGCAGATACGCAGTATTTT	CASSDSGGLADTQYF
TRBJ1-2	.	TRBV6-1	.	TGTGCCAGCAGTGAATGGCAGGGCCGGGCTAACTATGGCTACACCTTC	CASSEWQGRANYGYTF
TRBJ2-7	TRBD1	TRBV5-1	.	TGCGCCAGCAGCATCGCGGGGACAGGAGCCTACGAGCAGTACTTC	CASSIAGTGAYEQYF
TRBJ2-7	TRBD1	TRBV6-5	.	TGTGCCAGCAGTCCTGGACAGGGCTCCTACGAGCAGTACTTC	CASSPGQGSYEQYF
TRBJ1-1	.	TRBV18	.	TGTGCCAGCTCATTTTCGCGTCCGGGACTAGAGGGTGGTAACACTGAAGCTTTCTTT	CASSFSRPGLEGGNTEAFF
TRBJ1-2	TRBD1	TRBV10-3	.	TGTGCCACCGGGACAGGGGCCCTTGGCTACACCTTC	CATGTGALGYTF
TRBJ1-5	TRBD1	TRBV11-2	.	TGTGCCAGCAGCCTAACCGGGACAGGGAATCAGCCCCAGCATTTT	CASSLTGTGNQPQHF
TRBJ1-6	TRBD1	TRBV2	.	TGTGCCAGCGGGGGGACAGGGAGCACTAATTCACCCCTCCACTTT	CASGGTGSTNSPLHF
TRBJ1-1	.	TRBV30	once	TGTGCCTGGAGTGTACTCAGTCCAGGTATGACTGAAGCTTTCTTT	CAWSVLSPGMTEAFF
TRBJ1-4	.	TRBV5-1	.	TGCGCCAGCAGCTTGGAAGTGGGGCTGGATGAAAAACTGTTTTTT	CASSLEVGLDEKLFF
TRBJ2-5	.	TRBV4-2	.	TGTGCCAGCAGCCAAGATGGAGGGGACTACCAAGAGACCCAGTACTTC	CASSQDGGDYQETQYF
TRBJ2-1	TRBD2	TRBV25-1	.	TGTGCCAGCAGTGTGGGCCTAGCTAGCGGGAGAGGGCATGAGCAGTTCTTC	CASSVGLASGRGHEQFF
TRBJ2-7	TRBD1	TRBV9	.	TGTGCCAGCAGCGGGGGACAGGGACAAAGCTACGAGCAGTACTTC	CASSGGQGQSYEQYF
TRBJ2-3	.	TRBV25-1	.	TGTGCCAGCAGTGAATTCGGGGCACGGGAGACGCAGTATTTT	CASSEFGARETQYF
TRBJ2-7	TRBD1	TRBV7-9	.	TGTGCCAGCAGCGCGACAGGGCCCTACGAGCAGTACTTC	CASSATGPYEQYF
TRBJ1-2	TRBD1	TRBV4-2	once	TGTGCCAGCAGCCTCCGGGGACAGGGGGCGGGGGGCTACACCTTC	CASSLRGQGAGGYTF
TRBJ1-3	TRBD1	TRBV7-8	.	TGTGCCAGCAGCTCGAGACAGGGGGCGTCCGGAAACACCATATATTTT	CASSSRQGASGNTIYF
TRBJ2-7	TRBD2	TRBV6-1	once	TGTGCCAGCAGCCTAACCGGGACTAGTGTCTACGAGCAGTACTTC	CASSLTGTSVYEQYF
TRBJ2-1	TRBD2	TRBV19	.	TGTGCCAGTAGTATGCCTAGCGGGGGGGGTTACAATGAGCAGTTCTTC	CASSMPSGGGYNEQFF
TRBJ2-7	TRBD2	TRBV5-6	once	TGTGCCAGCAGCTTGTTGGCTAGCGGGAGGGACTTC	CASSLLASGRDF
TRBJ1-1	.	TRBV7-6	.	TGTGCCAGCAGCGCGGACAGCAACACTGAAGCTTTCTTT	CASSADSNTEAFF
TRBJ1-2	.	TRBV7-8	.	TGTGCCAGCAGCTTAAGGTGGGGGGACTATGGCTACACCTTC	CASSLRWGDYGYTF
TRBJ2-1	TRBD2	TRBV5-1	.	TGCGCCAGCAGCGGGACTAGCGGGAACTATGAGCAGTTCTTC	CASSGTSGNYEQFF
TRBJ1-2	.	TRBV27	.	TGTGCCAGCAAAACAAGACAGCGTACTAACTATGGCTACACCTTC	CASKTRQRTNYGYTF
TRBJ2-3	TRBD2	TRBV14	.	TGTGCCAGCAGCCAAGGACTAGCGGGAGGAAATACGCAGTATTTT	CASSQGLAGGNTQYF
TRBJ1-4	.	TRBV27	.	TGTGCCAGCAGTTTAACGGTTTCAACTAATGAAAAACTGTTTTTT	CASSLTVSTNEKLFF
TRBJ1-5	.	TRBV2	.	TGTGCCAGCAGCCCTTGGACAGCTGGCCATCAGCCCCAGCATTTT	CASSPWTAGHQPQHF
TRBJ2-2	TRBD1	TRBV15	.	TGTGCCACCAGCACCTATACAGGGGGCGCGCCCACCGGGGAGCTGTTTTTT	CATSTYTGGAPTGELFF
TRBJ2-3	TRBD2	TRBV7-2	.	TGTGCCAGCAGCTTTTATCCTAGCGGTGTCCGTGAAGATACGCAGTATTTT	CASSFYPSGVREDTQYF
TRBJ1-6	TRBD1	TRBV7-9	.	TGTGCCAGCAGAACCGGGACAGTTAATTCACCCCTCCACTTT	CASRTGTVNSPLHF
TRBJ2-3	TRBD2	TRBV9	few	TGTGCCAGCAGCGTAGTCAGTTCGGCGGGAGGGAGCACAGATACGCAGTATTTT	CASSVVSSAGGSTDTQYF
TRBJ1-1	TRBD1	TRBV5-1	.	TGCGCCAGCAGCAATCCAGGGGGCGGATTGAACACTGAAGCTTTCTTT	CASSNPGGGLNTEAFF
TRBJ2-1	.	TRBV7-8	.	TGTGCCAGCAGCTTAGAGGCCTTGGCAGCGGCCTACAATGAGCAGTTCTTC	CASSLEALAAAYNEQFF
TRBJ1-4	.	TRBV7-9	.	TGTGCCAGCAGCTTACAAGATTCCAGGGTGGGTGAAAAACTGTTTTTT	CASSLQDSRVGEKLFF